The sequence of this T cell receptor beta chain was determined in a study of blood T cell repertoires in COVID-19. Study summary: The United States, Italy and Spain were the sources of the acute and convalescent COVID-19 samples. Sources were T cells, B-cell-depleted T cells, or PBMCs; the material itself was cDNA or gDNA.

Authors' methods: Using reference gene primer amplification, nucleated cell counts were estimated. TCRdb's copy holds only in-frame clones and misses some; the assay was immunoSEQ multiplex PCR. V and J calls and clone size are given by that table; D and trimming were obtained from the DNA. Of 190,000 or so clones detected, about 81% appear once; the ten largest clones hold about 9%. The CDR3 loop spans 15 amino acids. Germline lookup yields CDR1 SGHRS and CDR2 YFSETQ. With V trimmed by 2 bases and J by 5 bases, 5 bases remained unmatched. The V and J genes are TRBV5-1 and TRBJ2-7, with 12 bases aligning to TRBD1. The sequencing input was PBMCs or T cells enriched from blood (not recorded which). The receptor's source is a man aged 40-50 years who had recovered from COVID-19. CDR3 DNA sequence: TGCGCCAGCAGCTTTATTGGGACAGGGGGCCACGAGCAGTACTTC. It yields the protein CASSFIGTGGHEQYF. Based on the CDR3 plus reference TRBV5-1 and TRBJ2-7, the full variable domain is KAGVTQTPRYLIKTRGQQVTLSCSPISGHRSVSWYQQTPGQGLQFLFEYFSETQRNKGNFPGRFSGRQFSNSRSEMNVSTLELGDSALYLCASSFIGTGGHEQYFGPGTRLTVT.